These 8 T cell receptor beta chains share one sample of origin, sequenced in a study of cytotoxic CD8 clonotypes in ibrutinib-treated CLL. The method was immunoSEQ multiplex PCR; TCRdb's version includes in-frame clones alone and lacks a portion of them. The sample records under 300,000 clones, 70% being singletons. Sequenced here: PBMCs, sampled after 24 months of ibrutinib treatment. These TCRs come from a human donor with chronic lymphocytic leukemia.

This clone was counted a few times. CDR3 in amino acids: CASTLSRGLNTEAFF. The CDR3 DNA sequence: TGTGCCAGCACCCTAAGTAGGGGGCTGAACACTGAAGCTTTCTTT. The rearrangement links TRBV6-5 to TRBJ1-1; TRBD1 matches 7 bases. Germline-derived CDR1 and CDR2 are MNHEY and SVGAGI. J was trimmed by 0 bases and V by 7 bases; bases with no gene match: 8. The CDR3 has 15 amino acids.

The gene calls are TRBV14 and TRBJ2-5, with 9 bases matching TRBD2. Losses at the gene ends were 6 bases for V and 2 bases for J; bases not matched to a gene: 7. Germline V gene data show CDR1 as SGHDN and CDR2 as FVKESK. The CDR3 loop spans 15 amino acids. This CDR3 reads CASRKAGGLQETQYF. In nucleotides, the CDR3 is TGTGCCAGCAGGAAAGCGGGAGGCTTGCAAGAGACCCAGTACTTC.

The chain combines TRBV10-1 with TRBJ2-5; TRBD2 is a possible D gene (5 bases). This CDR3 comprises 16 residues. Trimming took 5 bases from V and 3 from J, leaving 19 bases between them. CDR1 and CDR2 (germline): WNHNN, SYGVQD (reference sequence). CDR3 protein: CASSFNREFTKETQYF. DNA of the CDR3: TGCGCCAGCAGTTTTAATCGGGAATTTACCAAAGAGACCCAGTACTTC.

V gene TRBV6-5 combines with J gene TRBJ2-1; 8 nucleotides align to TRBD1. The CDR3 runs 15 residues. With 0 bases clipped from V and 7 bases from J, the junction kept 5 bases outside the gene matches. The V gene's germline CDR1 is MNHEY and CDR2 SVGAGI. CDR3 sequence reads: CASSYSRTGNNEQFF. The CDR3 nucleotides are TGTGCCAGCAGTTACTCTAGGACAGGGAATAATGAGCAGTTCTTC.

The genes are TRBV27 and TRBJ2-1; 7 bases map to TRBD2. The germline V gene encodes CDR1 MNHEY and CDR2 SMNVEV (reference sequence). The CDR3 extends over 15 amino acids. V lost 2 bases to trimming and J lost 5 bases; unmatched junction nucleotides: 6. The CDR3 reads CASSLQGLLNNEQFF. CDR3 nucleotides: TGTGCCAGCAGTTTACAGGGACTACTAAACAATGAGCAGTTCTTC.

The gene calls are TRBV2 and TRBJ1-5; D is possibly TRBD1 (6 bases). This CDR3 spans 14 amino acids. CDR1 is SNHLY, CDR2 FYNNEI, per germline. V lost 8 bases and J 5 bases, leaving 16 bases between the germline ends. This CDR3 reads CASLPWDIDQPQHF. The DNA for the CDR3 is TGTGCCAGCCTCCCCTGGGACATTGATCAGCCCCAGCATTTT.

The chain recombines TRBV7-9 with TRBJ2-6; 9 nucleotides agree with TRBD1. After removal of 3 bases from V and 2 bases from J, the junction contained 5 bases not matched to a gene. This CDR3 comprises 17 residues. Germline V gene sequence: CDR1 SEHNR, CDR2 FQNEAQ (reference sequence). CDR3 nucleotides: TGTGCCAGCAGCTTCTATACAGGGGGCGCTGGGGCCAACGTCCTGACTTTC. It codes for CASSFYTGGAGANVLTF.

The table lists this clone with a few counts. The V call is TRBV6-6, the J call TRBJ1-2; D perhaps matches TRBD1 (6 bases). The germline V gene has CDR1 MNHNY and CDR2 SVGAGI (reference sequence). The CDR3 contains 14 residues. Trimming cost V 5 bases and J 0 bases, with 10 bases left between them. Here the CDR3 reads CASSPGQTNYGYTF. In DNA form, the CDR3 reads TGTGCCAGCAGTCCCGGACAGACTAACTATGGCTACACCTTC.